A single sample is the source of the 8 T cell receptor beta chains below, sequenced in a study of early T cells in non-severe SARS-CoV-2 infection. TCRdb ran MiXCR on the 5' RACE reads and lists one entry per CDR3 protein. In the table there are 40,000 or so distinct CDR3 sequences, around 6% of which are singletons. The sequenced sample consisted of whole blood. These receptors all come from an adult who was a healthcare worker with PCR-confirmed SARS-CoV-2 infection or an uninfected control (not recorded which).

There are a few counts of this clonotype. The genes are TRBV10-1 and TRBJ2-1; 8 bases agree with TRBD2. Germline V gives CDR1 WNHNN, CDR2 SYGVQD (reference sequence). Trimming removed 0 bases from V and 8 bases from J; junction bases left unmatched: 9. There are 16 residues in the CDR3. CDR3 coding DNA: TGCGCCAGCAGTGAGTCGATCGCGGGAGGAACCGATGAGCAGTTCTTC. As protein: CASSESIAGGTDEQFF.

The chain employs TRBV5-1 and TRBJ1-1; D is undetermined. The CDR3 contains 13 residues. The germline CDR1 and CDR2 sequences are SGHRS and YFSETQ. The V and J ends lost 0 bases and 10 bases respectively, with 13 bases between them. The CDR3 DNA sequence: TGCGCCAGCAGCTTGGCCACGGAAGGAGTAGCTTTCTTT. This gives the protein CASSLATEGVAFF.

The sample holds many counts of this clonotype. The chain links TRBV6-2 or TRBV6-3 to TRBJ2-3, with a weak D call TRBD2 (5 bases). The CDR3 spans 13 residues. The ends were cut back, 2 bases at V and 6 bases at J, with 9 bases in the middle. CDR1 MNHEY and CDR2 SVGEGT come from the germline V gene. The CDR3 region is CASSYRGLDTQYF. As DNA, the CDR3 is TGTGCCAGCAGTTACCGGGGATTGGATACGCAGTATTTT.

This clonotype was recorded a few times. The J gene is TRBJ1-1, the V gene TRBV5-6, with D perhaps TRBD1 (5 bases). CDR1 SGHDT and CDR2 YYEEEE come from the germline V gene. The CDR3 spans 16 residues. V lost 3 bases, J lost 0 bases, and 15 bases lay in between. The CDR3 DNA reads TGTGCCAGCAGCTCCTATAGGACACCCATGAACACTGAAGCTTTCTTT. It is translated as CASSSYRTPMNTEAFF.

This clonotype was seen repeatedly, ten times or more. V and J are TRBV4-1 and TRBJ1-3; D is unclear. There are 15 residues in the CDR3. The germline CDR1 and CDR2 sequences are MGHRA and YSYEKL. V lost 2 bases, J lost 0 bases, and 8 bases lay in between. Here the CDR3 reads CASSQPQISGNTIYF. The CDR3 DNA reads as TGCGCCAGCAGCCAACCACAGATCTCTGGAAACACCATATATTTT.

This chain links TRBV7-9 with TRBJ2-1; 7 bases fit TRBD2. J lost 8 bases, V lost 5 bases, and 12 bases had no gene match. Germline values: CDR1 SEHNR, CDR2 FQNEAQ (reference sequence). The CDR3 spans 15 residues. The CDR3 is CASSPRGEWSHEQFF. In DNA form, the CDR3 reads TGTGCCAGCAGCCCCCGGGGGGAGTGGTCTCATGAGCAGTTCTTC.

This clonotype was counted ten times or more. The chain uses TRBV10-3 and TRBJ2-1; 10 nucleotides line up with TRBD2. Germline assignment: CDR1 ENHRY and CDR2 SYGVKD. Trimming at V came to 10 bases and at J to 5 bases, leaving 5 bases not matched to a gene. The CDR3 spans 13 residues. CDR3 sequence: CASSGGANNEQFF. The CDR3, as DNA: TGTGCCAGCAGCGGGGGGGCGAACAATGAGCAGTTCTTC.

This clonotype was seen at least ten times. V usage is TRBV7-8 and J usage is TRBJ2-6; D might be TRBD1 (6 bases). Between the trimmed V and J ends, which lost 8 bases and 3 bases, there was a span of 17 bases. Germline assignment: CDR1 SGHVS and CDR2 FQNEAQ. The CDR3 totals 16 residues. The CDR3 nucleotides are TGTGCCAGCGAAAGAATACACAGGGTTGGGGCCAACGTCCTGACTTTC. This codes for CASERIHRVGANVLTF.